A selection of T cell receptor beta chains follows, all from one sample in a study of OX40 agonist ivuxolimab in advanced cancers. Measured with immunoSEQ multiplex PCR; TCRdb has only the in-frame clones, and not every one. The data contain 90,000 to 120,000 clones, more than 85% of them seen just once; the ten biggest clones take up about 1.2%. Sample: CD4+ or CD8+ T cells sorted from blood, taken in a trial of the OX40 agonist ivuxolimab. The receptors here all came from an adult with an advanced solid tumor such as melanoma, head and neck, liver or kidney cancer. Both conserved end residues are part of each CDR3. A D gene is named only where the DNA matches it firmly. Expanded clones get a size class; other rows say once, few or many, or leave the size out.

V gene	clone size	J gene	D gene	CDR3 protein	CDR3 DNA
TRBV7-9	-	TRBJ1-5	TRBD1	CASTPLGDRDQPQHF	TGTGCCAGCACCCCCTTAGGGGACAGGGATCAGCCCCAGCATTTT
TRBV6-1	-	TRBJ1-1	-	CASLGYMNTEAFF	TGTGCCAGCTTGGGCTATATGAACACTGAAGCTTTCTTT
TRBV7-2	-	TRBJ2-5	TRBD2	CASSFRLAGQSLYF	TGTGCCAGCAGCTTTCGACTAGCGGGCCAGTCGCTGTACTTC
TRBV11-3	once	TRBJ2-1	-	CASSFRTEGGYNEQFF	TGTGCCAGCAGCTTCAGGACAGAGGGGGGGTACAATGAGCAGTTCTTC
TRBV6-6	-	TRBJ1-4	-	CASSWTATNEKLFF	TGTGCCAGCAGCTGGACAGCAACTAATGAAAAACTGTTTTTT
TRBV19	-	TRBJ2-5	-	CASSIGVVQETQYF	TGTGCCAGTAGTATCGGGGTAGTGCAAGAGACCCAGTACTTC
TRBV7-8	-	TRBJ2-2	-	CASSLNGRYNTGELFF	TGTGCCAGCAGCTTAAACGGGAGATATAACACCGGGGAGCTGTTTTTT
TRBV6-6	-	TRBJ2-5	-	CASGGAAGETQYF	TGTGCCAGCGGAGGGGCAGCGGGAGAGACCCAGTACTTC
TRBV5-1	-	TRBJ1-1	-	CASSPTDGKFAFF	TGCGCCAGCAGCCCTACGGATGGCAAGTTCGCTTTCTTT
TRBV10-3	-	TRBJ2-7	TRBD2	CAISGSGGDSYEQYF	TGTGCCATCAGTGGTAGCGGGGGGGATTCCTACGAGCAGTACTTC
TRBV5-1	-	TRBJ1-2	-	CASSLEDYGYTF	TGCGCCAGCAGCTTGGAGGACTATGGCTACACCTTC
TRBV27	-	TRBJ2-5	-	CASGGTAAGETQYF	TGTGCCAGCGGCGGGACCGCAGCCGGGGAGACCCAGTACTTC
TRBV28	-	TRBJ2-7	-	CASSRNRDPDYEQYF	TGTGCCAGCAGCCGGAACCGGGACCCGGACTACGAGCAGTACTTC
TRBV5-6	-	TRBJ1-3	TRBD1	CASSPGQGHSGNTIYF	TGTGCCAGCAGCCCGGGACAGGGTCATTCTGGAAACACCATATATTTT
TRBV6-5	-	TRBJ2-3	-	CASSLRWNTDTQYF	TGTGCCAGCAGTTTGAGGTGGAACACAGATACGCAGTATTTT
TRBV7-3	-	TRBJ2-7	-	CASSPGIHSYEQYF	TGTGCCAGCAGCCCCGGCATCCACTCCTACGAGCAGTACTTC
TRBV5-4	-	TRBJ2-1	TRBD2	CASSRTSGRENEQFF	TGTGCCAGCAGCCGGACTAGCGGGAGAGAAAATGAGCAGTTCTTC
TRBV29-1	-	TRBJ2-7	-	CSVSTVSYEQYF	TGCAGCGTTTCTACAGTCTCCTACGAGCAGTACTTC
TRBV18	few	TRBJ1-5	-	CASSPPSHPSNQPQHF	TGTGCCAGCTCACCACCGTCGCACCCCAGCAATCAGCCCCAGCATTTT
TRBV7-9	-	TRBJ2-1	TRBD1	CASSDGQGAFNEQFF	TGTGCCAGCTCGGATGGACAGGGGGCCTTCAATGAGCAGTTCTTC
TRBV5-1	-	TRBJ1-5	-	CASSYGGEPQHF	TGCGCCAGCAGCTATGGGGGGGAGCCCCAGCATTTT
TRBV7-6	-	TRBJ2-5	-	CASSLGLPASVGETQYF	TGTGCCAGCAGCTTAGGACTTCCGGCTAGCGTTGGGGAGACCCAGTACTTC
TRBV5-1	once	TRBJ1-1	TRBD1	CASSLGPGGMNTEAFF	TGCGCCAGCAGCTTGGGGCCAGGGGGAATGAACACTGAAGCTTTCTTT
TRBV18	-	TRBJ1-1	TRBD1	CASSSTGVEAFF	TGTGCCAGCTCATCAACAGGGGTTGAAGCTTTCTTT
TRBV27	once	TRBJ2-3	-	CASSFSLQTSDDTQYF	TGTGCCAGCAGTTTTAGCCTACAGACGAGCGATGATACGCAGTATTTT
TRBV28	-	TRBJ1-2	-	CASSVPGGQGNYGYTF	TGTGCCAGCAGTGTGCCCGGGGGGCAGGGCAACTATGGCTACACCTTC
TRBV18	-	TRBJ2-7	TRBD1	CASSPGQELYEQYF	TGTGCCAGCTCACCAGGACAGGAACTCTACGAGCAGTACTTC
TRBV29-1	-	TRBJ2-7	TRBD2	CSVETSGSGEQYF	TGCAGCGTCGAGACTAGCGGGAGCGGCGAGCAGTACTTC
TRBV27	-	TRBJ2-7	-	CASRTPRQGYEQYF	TGTGCCAGCCGAACCCCTAGGCAAGGATACGAGCAGTACTTC
TRBV7-3	-	TRBJ1-1	-	CASSLNPGGTEAFF	TGTGCCAGCAGCTTAAACCCGGGTGGAACTGAAGCTTTCTTT
TRBV27	once	TRBJ2-5	TRBD2	CAGGDSRETQYF	TGTGCCGGGGGGGATTCCCGGGAGACCCAGTACTTC
TRBV6-5	-	TRBJ1-2	TRBD1	CASSYGALQGDYGYTF	TGTGCCAGCAGTTACGGGGCACTCCAGGGGGACTATGGCTACACCTTC
TRBV7-2	once	TRBJ2-7	TRBD1	CASTGQGGPYEQYF	TGTGCCAGCACCGGACAGGGGGGACCCTACGAGCAGTACTTC
TRBV7-9	-	TRBJ2-1	TRBD2	CASSPGTSGNDEQFF	TGTGCCAGCAGTCCCGGAACTAGCGGGAACGATGAGCAGTTCTTC
TRBV11-2	-	TRBJ1-1	TRBD1	CASSSPDRGNTEAFF	TGTGCCAGCAGCTCCCCGGACAGGGGGAACACTGAAGCTTTCTTT
TRBV25-1	-	TRBJ1-5	TRBD1	CASMGQAAGGPQHF	TGTGCCAGCATGGGACAGGCTGCAGGGGGCCCCCAGCATTTT
TRBV5-1	once	TRBJ2-1	-	CASSLDEQTYNEQFF	TGCGCCAGCAGCTTGGATGAACAGACGTACAATGAGCAGTTCTTC
TRBV27	-	TRBJ1-2	-	CASSWGPAGYGYTF	TGTGCCAGCAGTTGGGGTCCCGCCGGCTATGGCTACACCTTC
TRBV7-3	-	TRBJ2-3	TRBD2	CASSLTAGGSAKDTQYF	TGTGCCAGCAGCTTAACGGCTGGCGGGAGCGCCAAAGATACGCAGTATTTT
TRBV11-3	-	TRBJ2-1	-	CASSLEGSGSYNEQFF	TGTGCCAGCAGCTTAGAGGGGAGCGGGTCCTACAATGAGCAGTTCTTC
TRBV15	-	TRBJ2-3	-	CATRGFSKGSTDTQYF	TGTGCCACCAGGGGGTTCAGTAAAGGGAGCACAGATACGCAGTATTTT
TRBV9	-	TRBJ1-3	-	CASSVDSLGNTIYF	TGTGCCAGCAGCGTCGACAGTCTCGGAAACACCATATATTTT
TRBV9	-	TRBJ1-5	-	CASSEGVGLGNQPQHF	TGTGCCAGCAGCGAGGGGGTGGGCTTAGGGAATCAGCCCCAGCATTTT
TRBV7-3	-	TRBJ2-2	-	CASSLKADNTGELFF	TGTGCCAGCAGCTTAAAAGCGGACAACACCGGGGAGCTGTTTTTT
TRBV9	-	TRBJ1-5	-	CASSVDGAGNQPQHF	TGTGCCAGCAGCGTAGACGGGGCAGGCAATCAGCCCCAGCATTTT
TRBV28	once	TRBJ2-1	TRBD2	CASLSGTRIPNEQFF	TGTGCCAGCTTAAGCGGGACTAGAATTCCGAATGAGCAGTTCTTC
TRBV7-6	-	TRBJ2-7	-	CASSPGGVAGTYEQYF	TGTGCCAGCAGCCCAGGGGGGGTAGCGGGAACCTACGAGCAGTACTTC
TRBV10-3	-	TRBJ2-1	-	CAISELDGKQFF	TGTGCCATCAGTGAACTCGATGGAAAGCAGTTCTTC
TRBV5-1	-	TRBJ1-4	TRBD1	CASARDRGEEKLFF	TGCGCCAGCGCCCGAGACAGGGGTGAGGAAAAACTGTTTTTT
TRBV5-1	-	TRBJ2-7	TRBD1	CASSLRQGSAYEQYF	TGCGCCAGCAGCTTAAGACAGGGTTCCGCCTACGAGCAGTACTTC
TRBV10-1	few	TRBJ1-2	TRBD1	CASSPGTGGRGYTF	TGCGCCAGCAGCCCCGGGACAGGGGGACGCGGCTACACCTTC
TRBV28	-	TRBJ1-2	-	CASSTTTGNYGYTF	TGTGCCAGCAGTACTACTACCGGCAACTATGGCTACACCTTC
TRBV19	-	TRBJ1-5	-	CASSYGGRANQPQHF	TGTGCCAGTAGTTATGGGGGTAGGGCGAATCAGCCCCAGCATTTT
TRBV6-5	-	TRBJ1-6	-	CASSLDGDSPLHF	TGTGCCAGCAGTCTTGACGGGGATTCACCCCTCCACTTT
TRBV19	-	TRBJ2-4	TRBD2	CASSPQDAGGHIQYF	TGTGCCAGTAGCCCCCAGGATGCGGGAGGACACATTCAGTACTTC
TRBV6-1	-	TRBJ2-7	-	CATLRGNYEQYF	TGTGCCACCCTTCGAGGAAACTACGAGCAGTACTTC
TRBV29-1	-	TRBJ1-1	-	CSAANPEAFF	TGCAGCGCCGCGAACCCTGAAGCTTTCTTT
TRBV13	-	TRBJ1-5	-	CASSLGRDQPQHF	TGTGCCAGCAGCTTAGGCAGGGATCAGCCCCAGCATTTT
TRBV5-6	-	TRBJ1-4	-	CASNQLQTNEKLFF	TGTGCCAGCAACCAACTCCAAACTAATGAAAAACTGTTTTTT